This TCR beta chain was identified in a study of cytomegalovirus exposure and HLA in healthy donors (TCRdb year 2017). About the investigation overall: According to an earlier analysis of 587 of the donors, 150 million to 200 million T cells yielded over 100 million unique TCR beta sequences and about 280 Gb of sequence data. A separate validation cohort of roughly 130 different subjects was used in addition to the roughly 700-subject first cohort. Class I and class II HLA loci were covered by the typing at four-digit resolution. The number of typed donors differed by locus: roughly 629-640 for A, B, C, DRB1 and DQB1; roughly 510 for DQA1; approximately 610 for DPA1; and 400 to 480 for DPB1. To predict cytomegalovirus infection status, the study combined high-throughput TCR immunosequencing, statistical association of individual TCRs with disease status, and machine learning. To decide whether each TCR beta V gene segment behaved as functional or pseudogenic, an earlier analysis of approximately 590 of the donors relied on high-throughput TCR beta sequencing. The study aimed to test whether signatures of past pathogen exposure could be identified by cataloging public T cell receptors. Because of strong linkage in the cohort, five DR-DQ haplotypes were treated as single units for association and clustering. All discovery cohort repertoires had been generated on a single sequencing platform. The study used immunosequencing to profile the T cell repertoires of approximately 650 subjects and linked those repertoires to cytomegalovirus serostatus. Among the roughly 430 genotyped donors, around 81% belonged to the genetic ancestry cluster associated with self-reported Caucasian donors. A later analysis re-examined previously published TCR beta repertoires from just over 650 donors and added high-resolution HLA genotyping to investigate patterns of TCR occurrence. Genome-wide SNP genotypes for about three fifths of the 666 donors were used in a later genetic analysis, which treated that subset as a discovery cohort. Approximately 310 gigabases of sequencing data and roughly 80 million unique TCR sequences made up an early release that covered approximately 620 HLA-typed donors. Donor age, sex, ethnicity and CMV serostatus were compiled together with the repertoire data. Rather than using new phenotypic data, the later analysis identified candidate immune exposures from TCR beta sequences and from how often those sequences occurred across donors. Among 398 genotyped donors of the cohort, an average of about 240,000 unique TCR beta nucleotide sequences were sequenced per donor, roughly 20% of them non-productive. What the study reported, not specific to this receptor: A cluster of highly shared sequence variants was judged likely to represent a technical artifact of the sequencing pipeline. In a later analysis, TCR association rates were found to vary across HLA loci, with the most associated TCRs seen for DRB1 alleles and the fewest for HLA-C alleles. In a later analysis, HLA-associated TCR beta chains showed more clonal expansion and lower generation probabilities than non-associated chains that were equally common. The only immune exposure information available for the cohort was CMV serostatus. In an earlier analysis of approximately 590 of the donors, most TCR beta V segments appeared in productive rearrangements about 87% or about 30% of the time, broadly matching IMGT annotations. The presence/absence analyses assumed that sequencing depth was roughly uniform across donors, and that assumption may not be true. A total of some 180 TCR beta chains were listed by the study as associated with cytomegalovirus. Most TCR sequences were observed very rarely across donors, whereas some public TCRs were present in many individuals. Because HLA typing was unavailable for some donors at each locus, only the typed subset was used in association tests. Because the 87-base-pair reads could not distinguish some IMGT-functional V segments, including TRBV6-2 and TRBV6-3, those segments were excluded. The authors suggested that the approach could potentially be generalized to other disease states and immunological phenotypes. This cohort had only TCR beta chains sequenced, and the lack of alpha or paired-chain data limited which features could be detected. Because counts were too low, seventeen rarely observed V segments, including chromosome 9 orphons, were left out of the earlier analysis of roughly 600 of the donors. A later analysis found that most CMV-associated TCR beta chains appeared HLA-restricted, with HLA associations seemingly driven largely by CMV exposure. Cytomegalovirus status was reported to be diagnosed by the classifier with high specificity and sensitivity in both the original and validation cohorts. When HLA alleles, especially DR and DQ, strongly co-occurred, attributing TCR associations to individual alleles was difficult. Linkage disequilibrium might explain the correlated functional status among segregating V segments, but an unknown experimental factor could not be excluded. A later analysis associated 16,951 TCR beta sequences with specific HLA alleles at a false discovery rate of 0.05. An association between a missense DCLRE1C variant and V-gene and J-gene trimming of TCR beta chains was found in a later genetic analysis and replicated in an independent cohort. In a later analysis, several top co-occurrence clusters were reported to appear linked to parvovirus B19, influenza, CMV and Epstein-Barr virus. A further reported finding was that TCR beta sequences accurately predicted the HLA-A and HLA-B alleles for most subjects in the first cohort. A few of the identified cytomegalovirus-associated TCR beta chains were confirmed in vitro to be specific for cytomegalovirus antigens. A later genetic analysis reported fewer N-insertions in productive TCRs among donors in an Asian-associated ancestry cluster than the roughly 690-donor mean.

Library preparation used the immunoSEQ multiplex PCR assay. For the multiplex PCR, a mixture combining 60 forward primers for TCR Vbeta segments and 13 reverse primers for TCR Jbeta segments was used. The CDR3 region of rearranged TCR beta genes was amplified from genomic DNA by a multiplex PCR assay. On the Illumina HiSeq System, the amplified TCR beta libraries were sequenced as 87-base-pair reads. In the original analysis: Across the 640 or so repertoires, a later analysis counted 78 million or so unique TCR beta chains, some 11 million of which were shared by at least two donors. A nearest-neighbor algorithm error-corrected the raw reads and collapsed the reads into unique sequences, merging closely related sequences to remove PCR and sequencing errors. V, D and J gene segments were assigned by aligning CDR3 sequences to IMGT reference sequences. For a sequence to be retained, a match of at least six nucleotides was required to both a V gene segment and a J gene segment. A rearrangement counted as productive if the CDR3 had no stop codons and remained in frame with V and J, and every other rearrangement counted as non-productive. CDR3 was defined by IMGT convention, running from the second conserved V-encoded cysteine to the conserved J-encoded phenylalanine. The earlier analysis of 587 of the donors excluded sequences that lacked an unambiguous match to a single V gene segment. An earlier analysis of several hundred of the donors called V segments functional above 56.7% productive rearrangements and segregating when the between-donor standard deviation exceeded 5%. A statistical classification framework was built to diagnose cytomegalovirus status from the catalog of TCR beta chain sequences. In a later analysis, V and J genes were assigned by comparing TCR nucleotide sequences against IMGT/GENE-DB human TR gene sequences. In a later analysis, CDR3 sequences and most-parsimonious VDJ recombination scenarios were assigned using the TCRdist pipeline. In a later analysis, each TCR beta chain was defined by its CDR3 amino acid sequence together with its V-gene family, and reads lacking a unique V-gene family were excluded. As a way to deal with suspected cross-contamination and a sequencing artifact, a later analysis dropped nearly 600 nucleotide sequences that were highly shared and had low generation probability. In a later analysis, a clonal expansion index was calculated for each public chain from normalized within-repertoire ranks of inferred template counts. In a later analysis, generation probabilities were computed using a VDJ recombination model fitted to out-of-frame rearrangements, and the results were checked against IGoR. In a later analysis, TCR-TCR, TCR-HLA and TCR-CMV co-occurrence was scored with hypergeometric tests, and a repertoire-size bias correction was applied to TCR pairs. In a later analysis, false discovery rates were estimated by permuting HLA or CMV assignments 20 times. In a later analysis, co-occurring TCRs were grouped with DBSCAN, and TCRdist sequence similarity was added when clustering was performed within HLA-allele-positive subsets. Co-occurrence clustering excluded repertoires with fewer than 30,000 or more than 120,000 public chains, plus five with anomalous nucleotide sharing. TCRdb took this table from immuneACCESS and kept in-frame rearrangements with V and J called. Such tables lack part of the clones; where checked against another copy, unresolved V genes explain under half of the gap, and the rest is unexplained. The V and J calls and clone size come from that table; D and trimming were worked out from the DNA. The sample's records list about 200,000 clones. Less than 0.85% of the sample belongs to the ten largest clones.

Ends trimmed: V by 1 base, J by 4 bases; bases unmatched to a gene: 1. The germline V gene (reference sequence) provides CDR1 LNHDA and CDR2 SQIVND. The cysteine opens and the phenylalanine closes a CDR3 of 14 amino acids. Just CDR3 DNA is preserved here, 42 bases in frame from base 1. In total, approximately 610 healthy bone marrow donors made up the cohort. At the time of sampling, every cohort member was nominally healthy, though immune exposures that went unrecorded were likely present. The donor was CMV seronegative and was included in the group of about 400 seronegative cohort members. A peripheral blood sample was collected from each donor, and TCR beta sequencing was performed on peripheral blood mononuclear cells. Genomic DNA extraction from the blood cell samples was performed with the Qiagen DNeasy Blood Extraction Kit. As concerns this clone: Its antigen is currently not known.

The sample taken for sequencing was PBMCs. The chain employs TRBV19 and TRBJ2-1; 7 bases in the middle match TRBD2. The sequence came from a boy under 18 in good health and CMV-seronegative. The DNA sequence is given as TGTGCCAGTAGTATAGTGGGAGGGTACAATGAGCAGTTCTTC. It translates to CASSIVGGYNEQFF.